This TCR beta chain was identified in a study of cytomegalovirus exposure and HLA in healthy donors. The primer mix had 60 Vbeta and 13 Jbeta primers. Libraries were prepared by immunoSEQ multiplex PCR; TCRdb keeps only in-frame clonotypes and omits some of them. This table has approximately 120,000 clones, roughly 76% appearing once. This clone showed up just a few times. Its antigen is undetermined. Germline loops: CDR1 SGHTA, CDR2 FQGNSA. The CDR3 spans 15 residues. V gave up 2 bases and J gave up 1 base, with 12 bases separating them. Study results and limitations: Later analysis reportedly placed an Asian-associated ancestry cluster below the approximately 680-donor mean in N-insertions. Equally common other TCR beta chains were less clonally expanded than HLA-associated ones, a later analysis found.

Source material: PBMCs. The chain has TRBV7-2 and TRBJ2-7, with D hard to call. The receptor was isolated from a woman in her forties or fifties in good health and CMV-seropositive. CDR3 DNA sequence: TGTGCCAGCAGCTTAATCGCCGACACATCCTACGAGCAGTACTTC. Amino acid sequence: CASSLIADTSYEQYF.